Following are 25 T cell receptor beta chains from one sample sequenced in a study of OX40 agonist ivuxolimab in advanced cancers. Sequencing used immunoSEQ multiplex PCR; TCRdb keeps in-frame clones, though not all of them. Of tens of thousands of clones listed, around 80% were seen once; the top ten hold 0.85% to 1.3%. The material was CD4+ or CD8+ T cells sorted from blood, obtained in a trial of the OX40 agonist ivuxolimab. The receptors shown here come from an adult with an advanced solid tumor such as melanoma, head and neck, liver or kidney cancer.

Here the CDR3 reads CASSLIPGDRGQETQYF. The CDR3 nucleotides read TGCGCCAGCAGCTTAATACCAGGGGATAGGGGACAAGAGACCCAGTACTTC. The chain links TRBV5-1 to TRBJ2-5; D possibly corresponds to TRBD1 (6 bases). The V gene lost 2 bases and the J gene lost 2 bases, with 19 bases spanning the gap. The length of the CDR3 is 17 residues. Germline V lookup: CDR1 SGHRS, CDR2 YFSETQ.

The V and J genes are TRBV7-9 and TRBJ2-3, with D uncertain. Deletions cut 2 bases from V and 4 bases from J, with 13 bases between. This CDR3 region has 15 residues. Germline lookup yields CDR1 SEHNR and CDR2 FQNEAQ (reference sequence). The CDR3 DNA sequence: TGTGCCAGCAGCTTAAACCGCTTGGCGGCAGATACGCAGTATTTT. Its protein is CASSLNRLAADTQYF. The full variable domain, completed using reference TRBV7-9 and TRBJ2-3, is DTGVSQNPRHKITKRGQNVTFRCDPISEHNRLYWYRQTLGQGPEFLTYFQNEAQLEKSRLLSDRFSAERPKGSFSTLEIQRTEQGDSAMYLCASSLNRLAADTQYFGPGTRLTVL.

The chain uses TRBV4-1 and TRBJ2-5; 11 positions agree with TRBD1. The germline V gene encodes CDR1 MGHRA and CDR2 YSYEKL. V trimming: 3 bases; J trimming: 0 bases; junction bases outside the gene matches: 3. This CDR3 is 16 amino acids long. CDR3 in DNA: TGCGCCAGCAGCCAGGGGACAGGGGGATACCAAGAGACCCAGTACTTC. Encoded protein: CASSQGTGGYQETQYF.

The CDR3, as DNA: TGTGCCAGTAGTCCCAAAGGGATTTTCAATCAGCCCCAGCATTTT. Translation: CASSPKGIFNQPQHF. The rearrangement links TRBV19 to TRBJ1-5; D gene unclear. The V gene's germline CDR1 is LNHDA and CDR2 SQIVND (reference sequence). The ends were cut back, 5 bases at V and 3 bases at J, with 14 bases in the middle. The CDR3 sequence is 15 residues long. The variable domain in full, completed from reference TRBV19 and TRBJ1-5, reads DGGITQSPKYLFRKEGQNVTLSCEQNLNHDAMYWYRQDPGQGLRLIYYSQIVNDFQKGDIAEGYSVSREKKESFPLTVTSAQKNPTAFYLCASSPKGIFNQPQHFGDGTRLSIL.

The genes are TRBV19 and TRBJ2-2, with D possibly matching TRBD1 (6 bases). The CDR3 runs 14 residues. V was clipped by 6 bases and J by 1 base, with 9 bases between them. From germline, CDR1 is LNHDA and CDR2 SQIVND (reference sequence). Here the CDR3 reads CASRRQVNTGELFF. The CDR3 bases are TGTGCCAGTAGGAGACAGGTGAACACCGGGGAGCTGTTTTTT.

This clone was seen more than once but under ten times. The chain employs TRBV6-4 and TRBJ1-1, with D uncertain. Germline V lookup: CDR1 MRHNA, CDR2 SNTAGT. The germline V and J ends were trimmed by 0 bases and 7 bases, with 6 bases remaining between them. This CDR3 is built from 12 residues. The CDR3 is CASSDSVGEAFF. The CDR3 DNA reads as TGTGCCAGCAGTGACTCGGTGGGTGAAGCTTTCTTT.

This rearrangement joins TRBV15 to TRBJ2-1; 8 bases are a match to TRBD2. CDR3 length equals 16 residues. Trimming at V came to 0 bases and at J to 6 bases, leaving 7 bases not matched to a gene. Germline CDR1 and CDR2: LNHNV and YYDKDF (reference sequence). The CDR3 DNA follows: TGTGCCACCAGCAGAGATGTAGGACTAGCCCTCAATGAGCAGTTCTTC. Protein product: CATSRDVGLALNEQFF.

The V gene is TRBV6-6, the J gene TRBJ2-1, with D possibly being TRBD2 (5 bases). The CDR3 runs 13 residues. V lost 8 bases and J 6 bases, leaving 14 bases between the germline ends. Germline V gives CDR1 MNHNY, CDR2 SVGAGI (reference sequence). CDR3 nucleotide sequence: TGTGCCAGCTCGGGGAAATTGGGCAATGAGCAGTTCTTC. Amino acid sequence: CASSGKLGNEQFF.

The rearrangement uses TRBV7-9 and TRBJ1-1, with D tentatively TRBD1 (5 bases). The germline V and J ends were trimmed by 2 bases and 5 bases, with 9 bases remaining between them. The CDR3 length is 13 residues. Germline V lookup: CDR1 SEHNR, CDR2 FQNEAQ (reference sequence). The CDR3 nucleotides read TGTGCCAGCAGCTTATTGGGGGAGACTGAAGCTTTCTTT. This sequence encodes CASSLLGETEAFF.

The chain joins TRBV5-1 to TRBJ2-3, with D hard to call. Deletions cut 4 bases from V and 2 bases from J, with 11 bases between. The CDR3 totals 14 residues. CDR1 is SGHRS and CDR2 is YFSETQ in the germline V gene. CDR3 protein: CASSLETPTDTQYF. In nucleotides, the CDR3 is TGCGCCAGCAGCCTGGAGACCCCCACAGATACGCAGTATTTT.

This clone appeared a few times. The rearrangement uses TRBV19 and TRBJ1-5; 8 bases map to TRBD1. The germline gives CDR1 LNHDA, CDR2 SQIVND (reference sequence). Germline trimming cut 11 bases from V and 0 bases from J; bases unmatched to any gene: 12. The CDR3 loop spans 16 amino acids. This CDR3 is CAADRGLEYSNQPQHF. DNA for the CDR3: TGTGCCGCCGACAGGGGCTTAGAATATAGCAATCAGCCCCAGCATTTT. Combining the CDR3 with reference TRBV19 and TRBJ1-5 gives the whole variable domain DGGITQSPKYLFRKEGQNVTLSCEQNLNHDAMYWYRQDPGQGLRLIYYSQIVNDFQKGDIAEGYSVSREKKESFPLTVTSAQKNPTAFYLCAADRGLEYSNQPQHFGDGTRLSIL.

The genes are TRBV13 and TRBJ1-1; D gene unclear. V was cut by 4 bases and J by 8 bases, with 14 bases left in between. CDR1 is PRHDT and CDR2 is FYEKMQ in the germline V gene (reference sequence). The length of the CDR3 is 13 residues. The CDR3 sequence is CASSSTREGEAFF. The DNA for the CDR3 is TGTGCCAGCAGCTCCACCAGAGAGGGAGAAGCTTTCTTT.

The rearrangement uses TRBV2 and TRBJ2-7, with D perhaps matching TRBD1 (5 bases). There are 14 residues in the CDR3. CDR1 is SNHLY and CDR2 is FYNNEI in the germline V gene. Trimming pared 6 bases from V and 2 bases from J, leaving 14 bases between. The CDR3 bases are TGTGCCAGCAGCCCGACAGTAGCCCCCTACGAGCAGTACTTC. Encoded protein: CASSPTVAPYEQYF.

V is TRBV19 and J is TRBJ1-5; 9 bases line up with TRBD1. The trim removed 4 bases at V and 2 bases at J, leaving 12 bases unmatched. The germline V gene has CDR1 LNHDA and CDR2 SQIVND (reference sequence). This CDR3 region has 18 residues. The CDR3 nucleotides are TGTGCCAGTAGTACCAGGTGGGTACAGGGGGCCGGCAATCAGCCCCAGCATTTT. It encodes CASSTRWVQGAGNQPQHF.

The genes are TRBV7-7 and TRBJ2-3; the D gene is possibly TRBD2 (5 bases). Trimming pared 6 bases from V and 6 bases from J, leaving 16 bases between. The CDR3 is 14 residues long. Germline CDR1 is SSHAT and CDR2 is FNYEAQ (reference sequence). Here the CDR3 reads CASSLLLDSDTQYF. The DNA for the CDR3 is TGTGCCAGCAGTCTTTTACTAGATTCGGATACGCAGTATTTT.

V usage is TRBV7-2 and J usage is TRBJ2-7; TRBD2 is a possible D gene (6 bases). This CDR3 has 13 amino acids. Germline CDR1 is SGHTA and CDR2 is FQGNSA. The germline V and J ends were trimmed by 3 bases and 0 bases, with 6 bases remaining between them. CDR3: CASSFGGSYEQYF. Here the CDR3 DNA reads TGTGCCAGCAGCTTCGGGGGCTCCTACGAGCAGTACTTC.

This chain links TRBV6-6 with TRBJ2-7, with 9 bases lining up with TRBD1. CDR3 size: 15 residues. Germline V CDR1 and CDR2: MNHNY, SVGAGI (reference sequence). Trimming at V came to 2 bases and at J to 6 bases, leaving 8 bases not matched to a gene. As DNA, the CDR3 is TGTGCCAGCAGTTACCCGGACAGGGGCCGTTTCGAGCAGTACTTC. Translating it yields CASSYPDRGRFEQYF.

CDR3 coding DNA: TGTGCCAGCAGCTCGGGGGCCGGGACAGCTACCAACTATGGCTACACCTTC. It translates to CASSSGAGTATNYGYTF. The rearrangement links TRBV7-2 to TRBJ1-2; 7 positions agree with TRBD1. This CDR3 comprises 17 residues. Germline V gives CDR1 SGHTA, CDR2 FQGNSA. V shed 4 bases, J shed 2 bases, and the junction held 13 bases outside the gene matches.

This clone was counted a single time. The rearrangement uses TRBV4-1 and TRBJ1-6; 9 bases line up with TRBD1. The V segment lost 0 bases and the J segment 6 bases; nucleotides outside the gene matches: 3. Germline assignment: CDR1 MGHRA and CDR2 YSYEKL. This CDR3 comprises 16 residues. The DNA for the CDR3 is TGCGCCAGCAGCCAAGATCGGGGACAGGGTAATTCACCCCTCCACTTT. Translation: CASSQDRGQGNSPLHF.

The chain has TRBV6-5 and TRBJ1-2, with a weak D call TRBD1 (6 bases). V was shortened by 7 bases and J by 5 bases, with 17 bases between the two germline ends. Looked up from germline, CDR1 is MNHEY and CDR2 is SVGAGI. The CDR3 runs to 14 residues. Here the CDR3 DNA reads TGTGCCAGCAACACAGGACAGCTTGGATATGGCTACACCTTC. Translation gives CASNTGQLGYGYTF.

V gene TRBV6-1 combines with J gene TRBJ1-3, with D tentatively TRBD1 (5 bases). This CDR3 is built from 12 residues. The V gene lost 7 bases and the J gene lost 11 bases, with 15 bases spanning the gap. Germline CDR1 MNHNS, CDR2 SASEGT. The CDR3 loop is CASNYLGGPIYF. The CDR3 nucleotides read TGTGCCAGCAATTATCTCGGGGGACCCATATATTTT.

The chain links TRBV5-5 to TRBJ2-7; D perhaps matches TRBD2 (6 bases). CDR3 length: 15 amino acids. The germline gives CDR1 SGHKS, CDR2 YYEKEE (reference sequence). V shed 0 bases and J shed 2 bases, with 12 bases lying between them. CDR3 DNA: TGTGCCAGCAGCTTGGTCGGGGGATCCACCTACGAGCAGTACTTC. Amino acid sequence: CASSLVGGSTYEQYF.

The V gene is TRBV4-1, the J gene TRBJ1-5; a weak D match, TRBD1 (6 bases). Between the trimmed V and J ends, which lost 5 bases and 4 bases, there was a span of 9 bases. This CDR3 is built from 13 residues. CDR1 is MGHRA, CDR2 YSYEKL, per germline. CDR3 nucleotides: TGCGCCAGCAGCTCACAGGGAAATCAGCCCCAGCATTTT. Amino acids: CASSSQGNQPQHF.

This chain links TRBV18 with TRBJ2-7; 8 positions match TRBD2. Trimming cost V 5 bases and J 1 base; bases outside gene matches: 10. The V gene's germline CDR1 is KGHSH and CDR2 LQKENI. The CDR3 is made up of 16 amino acids. The CDR3 DNA reads as TGTGCCAGCTCAATCCGTCCGCAGCGGGGGTCCTACGAGCAGTACTTC. Translating gives CASSIRPQRGSYEQYF. The variable domain in full, with the rest retrieved from reference TRBV18 and TRBJ2-7, is NAGVMQNPRHLVRRRGQEARLRCSPMKGHSHVYWYRQLPEEGLKFMVYLQKENIIDESGMPKERFSAEFPKEGPSILRIQQVVRGDSAAYFCASSIRPQRGSYEQYFGPGTRLTVT.

V and J are TRBV29-1 and TRBJ2-3, with 13 bases lining up with TRBD2. The CDR3 contains 16 residues. The junction had 6 bases not matched to a gene; V was cut back by 3 bases and J by 3 bases. Germline assignment: CDR1 SQVTM and CDR2 ANQGSEA. The CDR3 is CSVDGLAGAGTDTQYF. CDR3 sequence (DNA): TGCAGCGTTGATGGACTAGCGGGGGCGGGGACAGATACGCAGTATTTT.